These 9 T cell receptor beta chains came from one sample sequenced in a study of T cell responses to AZD1222 COVID-19 vaccine (dated by TCRdb to 2020 to 2023). The library was built by means of the immunoSEQ multiplex PCR assay. This is the immuneACCESS table as TCRdb keeps it, with only in-frame sequences that have V and J called. A part of the clones is gone; compared with another copy, unresolved V genes explain less than half, and the rest is unexplained. This sample gives about 84,000 clones in total; nearly 90% of them show up just once. Clones ranked in the top ten supply approximately 1.5% of the sample. What the time point label conveys for this sample: baseline before first vaccination. The sequenced sample was peripheral blood, obtained on day 0 of AZD1222 vaccination. These receptors came from an adult in good health.

The CDR3 loop is CASNPSGNSNQPQHF. DNA of the CDR3: TGTGCCAGCAACCCCTCGGGAAATAGCAATCAGCCCCAGCATTTT. The chain employs TRBV6-5 and TRBJ1-5, with unresolved D. V lost 7 bases, J lost 0 bases, and 13 bases lay in between. CDR3 size: 15 residues. Germline V CDR1 and CDR2: MNHEY, SVGAGI.

V usage is TRBV7-2 and J usage is TRBJ1-2, with D possibly TRBD1 on 5 matching bases. The ends were cut back, 5 bases at V and 5 bases at J, with 15 bases in the middle. The CDR3 is 14 amino acids. The germline CDR1 and CDR2 sequences are SGHTA and FQGNSA. The CDR3 is CASSPMQGGYGYTF. For the CDR3, the DNA is TGTGCCAGCAGCCCCATGCAGGGAGGGTATGGCTACACCTTC.

The chain links TRBV10-3 to TRBJ2-1; D remains ambiguous. The V gene's germline CDR1 is ENHRY and CDR2 SYGVKD. CDR3 length: 15 amino acids. V lost 2 bases to trimming and J lost 2 bases, with 10 bases between them. The CDR3 region is CAISEGVSTYNEQFF. CDR3 nucleotide sequence: TGTGCCATCAGTGAGGGGGTAAGCACCTACAATGAGCAGTTCTTC.

The gene calls are TRBV11-1 and TRBJ2-1; 12 nucleotides line up with TRBD2. V gave up 6 bases and J gave up 7 bases; unmatched junction bases: 7. Germline V gene lookup returns CDR1 SGHAT and CDR2 FQDESV (reference sequence). The CDR3 runs 15 residues. CDR3 sequence: CASRPSGRAINEQFF. The CDR3 nucleotides read TGTGCCAGCAGGCCTAGCGGGAGGGCCATAAATGAGCAGTTCTTC.

Concerning this clone itself: This CDR3 is also generated by other DNA sequences in the sample. V and J are TRBV9 and TRBJ2-3; 7 nucleotides align to TRBD2. The CDR3 extends over 14 amino acids. V was clipped by 3 bases and J by 0 bases; unmatched bases: 1. CDR1 and CDR2 (germline): SGDLS, YYNGEE. CDR3 bases: TGTGCCAGCAGCGCTAGCGGTAGCACAGATACGCAGTATTTT. Translation gives CASSASGSTDTQYF.

The chain links TRBV12-3 or TRBV12-4 to TRBJ2-7; tentative D call: TRBD1 (6 bases). This CDR3 region has 13 residues. The V end was cut by 3 bases, the J end by 2 bases, with 8 bases between. The CDR3 sequence: CASSLGAAYEQYF. In DNA, the CDR3 is TGTGCCAGCAGTTTGGGGGCGGCCTACGAGCAGTACTTC.

The J gene is TRBJ1-6, the V gene TRBV6-5; D not resolved. This CDR3 is 14 amino acids long. Looked up from germline, CDR1 is MNHEY and CDR2 is SVGAGI. The germline V and J ends were trimmed by 6 bases and 7 bases, with 13 bases remaining between them. The CDR3 coding sequence is TGTGCCAGCAGGCTAGCCGGTGTAAATTCACCCCTCCACTTT. This codes for CASRLAGVNSPLHF.

The rearrangement links TRBV7-2 to TRBJ2-2; possible D gene TRBD2, 5 bases. Germline CDR1 is SGHTA and CDR2 is FQGNSA. The CDR3 sequence is 14 residues long. With 2 bases removed from V and 6 bases from J, the gap between germline ends came to 10 bases. The CDR3, as DNA: TGTGCCAGCAGCTTATCGAGGGAGCCCGGGGAGCTGTTTTTT. Encoded protein: CASSLSREPGELFF.

This chain uses TRBV5-1 with TRBJ2-5; 9 bases fit TRBD1. Germline-derived CDR1 and CDR2 are SGHRS and YFSETQ. The CDR3 consists of 15 residues. V was pared by 4 bases and J by 5 bases, with 9 bases of the junction left unmatched. This CDR3 reads CASSPGQGYLETQYF. CDR3 DNA: TGCGCCAGCAGCCCCGGACAGGGGTACCTTGAGACCCAGTACTTC. The full variable domain, rest sourced from reference TRBV5-1 and TRBJ2-5, is KAGVTQTPRYLIKTRGQQVTLSCSPISGHRSVSWYQQTPGQGLQFLFEYFSETQRNKGNFPGRFSGRQFSNSRSEMNVSTLELGDSALYLCASSPGQGYLETQYFGPGTRLLVL.